This entry lists 24 T cell receptor beta chains sequenced from one sample in a study of shared clonotypes between healthy human individuals. Clones were read by immunoSEQ multiplex PCR, and TCRdb kept only the in-frame ones, dropping some. This repertoire shows about 1.1 million clones, approximately 80% found once; its top ten account for 0.61%. The sequenced sample consisted of memory CD4+ T cells from PBMCs. Subset in this sample: CD45RA-negative fraction. The receptors here all came from a man between 18 and 29 years old in good health. Some clones in this sample may be carry-over from other donors' samples.

Comments on this clone: At one of its ends the junction is not consistent with the germline gene, which may arise from a read error. V and J are TRBV7-9 and TRBJ2-2; D possibly corresponds to TRBD2 (7 bases). CDR1 is SEHNR, CDR2 FQNEAQ, per germline (reference sequence). The CDR3 totals 16 residues. CDR3 DNA sequence: TGTGCCAGCAGCCCAGGGGAAATGGGAACGTTGCGGGAGCCGTTTTTT. This gives the protein CASSPGEMGTLREPFF. The full variable domain, completed using reference TRBV7-9 and TRBJ2-2, is DTGVSQNPRHKITKRGQNVTFRCDPISEHNRLYWYRQTLGQGPEFLTYFQNEAQLEKSRLLSDRFSAERPKGSFSTLEIQRTEQGDSAMYLCASSPGEMGTLREPFFGEGSRLTVL.

This rearrangement joins TRBV6-5 to TRBJ1-1; TRBD1 might be the D (6 bases). In germline, CDR1 is MNHEY, CDR2 SVGAGI. The CDR3 runs 14 residues. V was shortened by 0 bases and J by 9 bases, with 14 bases between the two germline ends. The CDR3 nucleotides are TGTGCCAGCAGTTACTCTCCCCAGGACAGCAAAGCTTTCTTT. Its translation: CASSYSPQDSKAFF.

The chain has TRBV18 and TRBJ2-7, with 7 positions matching TRBD1. Germline CDR1 is KGHSH and CDR2 is LQKENI. The CDR3 is 17 amino acids. The J segment lost 5 bases and the V segment lost 0 bases, leaving 13 bases of the junction unmatched. CDR3: CASSPPNDRVLGDEQYF. CDR3 DNA: TGTGCCAGCTCACCACCCAACGACAGGGTATTAGGCGACGAGCAGTACTTC.

This clone was observed a handful of times. J is TRBJ2-7 and V is TRBV7-2; TRBD2 matches 9 bases. Unmatched junction bases numbered 5, after V lost 7 bases and J lost 1 base. The CDR3 runs to 14 residues. CDR1 SGHTA and CDR2 FQGNSA come from the germline V gene. The CDR3 sequence: CASKTGLASYEQYF. CDR3 sequence (DNA): TGTGCCAGCAAGACCGGACTAGCGTCCTACGAGCAGTACTTC.

The rearrangement links TRBV30 to TRBJ1-4; a weak D match, TRBD1 (5 bases). Looked up from germline, CDR1 is GTSNPN and CDR2 is SVGIG (reference sequence). The CDR3 is made up of 12 amino acids. V was trimmed by 7 bases and J by 7 bases, leaving 13 bases between them. The CDR3 region has the DNA TGTGCCTCTCGGGGGAGTAGTGAAAAACTGTTTTTT. Translating it yields CASRGSSEKLFF. Full variable domain (missing parts from reference TRBV30 and TRBJ1-4): SQTIHQWPATLVQPVGSPLSLECTVEGTSNPNLYWYRQAAGRGLQLLFYSVGIGQISSEVPQNLSASRPQDRQFILSSKKLLLSDSGFYLCASRGSSEKLFFGSGTQLSVL.

The V gene is TRBV5-8, the J gene TRBJ1-5; D is uncertain. The germline gives CDR1 SGHTS, CDR2 YDEGEE. The ends were cut back, 0 bases at V and 7 bases at J, with 14 bases in the middle. The length of the CDR3 is 15 residues. The CDR3, as DNA: TGTGCCAGCAGCTTGGCCGAGGGTATGGGGCAGCCCCAGCATTTT. This sequence encodes CASSLAEGMGQPQHF.

This chain joins TRBV7-2 and TRBJ2-1; 12 positions agree with TRBD2. The V gene end was trimmed by 0 bases and the J gene end by 9 bases; junction bases not matched to a gene: 6. In germline, CDR1 is SGHTA, CDR2 FQGNSA. The CDR3 runs 16 residues. The CDR3 DNA is TGTGCCAGCAGCTTAGCACTAGCGGGAGGTTCGCCTGAGCAGTTCTTC. The encoded protein is CASSLALAGGSPEQFF. Full variable domain (missing parts from reference TRBV7-2 and TRBJ2-1): GAGVSQSPSNKVTEKGKDVELRCDPISGHTALYWYRQSLGQGLEFLIYFQGNSAPDKSGLPSDRFSAERTGGSVSTLTIQRTQQEDSAVYLCASSLALAGGSPEQFFGPGTRLTVL.

The chain recombines TRBV5-4 with TRBJ2-1; possibly TRBD2 for D (7 bases). The CDR3 is made up of 15 amino acids. CDR1 is SGHNT and CDR2 is YYREEE in the germline V gene (reference sequence). V gave up 4 bases and J gave up 2 bases, with 13 bases separating them. Here the CDR3 reads CASSPRGGPYNEQFF. Written as DNA, the CDR3 is TGTGCCAGCAGCCCGAGGGGGGGGCCCTACAATGAGCAGTTCTTC. The full variable domain, in which reference TRBV5-4 and TRBJ2-1 provide the parts outside the CDR3, is ETGVTQSPTHLIKTRGQQVTLRCSSQSGHNTVSWYQQALGQGPQFIFQYYREEENGRGNFPPRFSGLQFPNYSSELNVNALELDDSALYLCASSPRGGPYNEQFFGPGTRLTVL.

The rearrangement joins TRBV27 to TRBJ1-3; D is unresolved. This CDR3 has 15 amino acids. Trimming removed 10 bases from V and 5 bases from J, with 21 bases in between. The V gene's germline CDR1 is MNHEY and CDR2 SMNVEV (reference sequence). This chain's CDR3 is CATLSGIECRNTIYF. As DNA, the CDR3 is TGTGCCACCCTCTCCGGGATAGAGTGTAGAAACACCATATATTTT.

The chain is built from TRBV19 and TRBJ2-5; 13 bases agree with TRBD2. The germline gives CDR1 LNHDA, CDR2 SQIVND (reference sequence). The CDR3 has 18 amino acids. The ends lost 1 base at V and 5 bases at J; junction bases unmatched: 10. CDR3 in amino acids: CASSIGLAGGSGFETQYF. CDR3 coding DNA: TGTGCCAGTAGTATAGGACTAGCGGGAGGTTCGGGTTTCGAGACCCAGTACTTC.

J is TRBJ2-7 and V is TRBV18, with 9 bases matching TRBD2. V shed 4 bases, J shed 5 bases, and the junction held 15 bases outside the gene matches. CDR1 KGHSH and CDR2 LQKENI come from the germline V gene. The CDR3 extends over 17 amino acids. CDR3 sequence: CASSLLAGSPQADEQYF. The CDR3 nucleotides read TGTGCCAGCTCACTGCTAGCGGGATCTCCCCAGGCCGACGAGCAGTACTTC.

V usage is TRBV7-3 and J usage is TRBJ2-1; 7 positions agree with TRBD1. The germline CDR1 and CDR2 sequences are SGHTA and FQGTGA. The CDR3 covers 13 residues. V trimming: 5 bases; J trimming: 8 bases; junction bases outside the gene matches: 6. The CDR3 sequence is CASSRQGRDEQFF. The CDR3, as DNA: TGTGCCAGCAGCCGACAGGGAAGGGATGAGCAGTTCTTC.

This clone came up a few times. This rearrangement joins TRBV7-8 to TRBJ2-2; D is uncertain. The CDR3 contains 13 residues. The V end lost 9 bases, the J end lost 2 bases, and 10 bases lay between the germline ends. CDR1 and CDR2 (germline): SGHVS, FQNEAQ. The CDR3 bases are TGTGCCAGTGGCCCCTACAACACCGGGGAGCTGTTTTTT. It specifies CASGPYNTGELFF.

The J gene is TRBJ1-5, the V gene TRBV2; 10 nucleotides align to TRBD1. This CDR3 contains 17 residues. With V trimmed by 4 bases and J by 3 bases, 9 bases remained unmatched. Germline V gene sequence: CDR1 SNHLY, CDR2 FYNNEI. In DNA form, the CDR3 reads TGTGCCAGCAGTGGGGGACAGGGGTCCAGGGCCAATCAGCCCCAGCATTTT. This translates into CASSGGQGSRANQPQHF.

V usage is TRBV5-1 and J usage is TRBJ2-3; 11 positions agree with TRBD2. V lost 2 bases to trimming and J lost 5 bases; unmatched junction nucleotides: 10. Germline assignment: CDR1 SGHRS and CDR2 YFSETQ. This CDR3 is built from 17 residues. DNA for the CDR3: TGCGCCAGCAGCTTCTTCCTTAGCGGGAGGGCGGGAGATACGCAGTATTTT. Its protein product is CASSFFLSGRAGDTQYF.

This chain links TRBV11-2 with TRBJ1-2; 7 bases map to TRBD1. CDR1 is SGHAT, CDR2 FQNNGV, per germline. The CDR3 sequence is 13 residues long. V trimming: 4 bases; J trimming: 3 bases; junction bases outside the gene matches: 2. The CDR3: CASSSGQHYGYTF. In nucleotides, the CDR3 is TGTGCCAGCAGCTCGGGACAGCACTATGGCTACACCTTC.

J is TRBJ2-7 and V is TRBV6-6, with 8 bases fitting TRBD1. This CDR3 contains 14 residues. J lost 1 base, V lost 4 bases, and 3 bases had no gene match. Germline assignment: CDR1 MNHNY and CDR2 SVGAGI (reference sequence). As DNA, the CDR3 is TGTGCCAGCAGTTGGACAGGGACTTCCTACGAGCAGTACTTC. Translating gives CASSWTGTSYEQYF.

This clone was detected only a few times. The genes are TRBV4-1 and TRBJ2-5; 11 positions agree with TRBD2. CDR1 and CDR2 (germline): MGHRA, YSYEKL. The CDR3 sequence is 15 residues long. Trimming cost V 4 bases and J 4 bases; bases outside gene matches: 5. The CDR3 DNA reads TGCGCCAGCAGCCCATATAGCGGGAGGGGAGAGACCCAGTACTTC. It encodes CASSPYSGRGETQYF.

This rearrangement joins TRBV6-6 to TRBJ2-7, with 7 bases lining up with TRBD1. The V segment lost 7 bases and the J segment 9 bases; nucleotides outside the gene matches: 15. Germline CDR1 reads MNHNY; CDR2 reads SVGAGI (reference sequence). This CDR3 is 14 amino acids long. Written as DNA, the CDR3 is TGTGCCAGCACATCAGCCCTACAGGGGAACAGGCAGTACTTC. As protein: CASTSALQGNRQYF.

Regarding this clone: Other DNA sequences of this sample code for an identical CDR3. V is TRBV28 and J is TRBJ2-5; D unresolved. Per the germline V gene, CDR1 is MDHEN and CDR2 is SYDVKM. The CDR3 extends over 13 amino acids. The germline V and J ends were trimmed by 1 base and 4 bases, with 7 bases remaining between them. The CDR3 protein is CASSLSGSETQYF. In DNA, the CDR3 is TGTGCCAGCAGTTTATCTGGGTCAGAGACCCAGTACTTC. The whole variable domain, filled in from reference TRBV28 and TRBJ2-5, reads DVKVTQSSRYLVKRTGEKVFLECVQDMDHENMFWYRQDPGLGLRLIYFSYDVKMKEKGDIPEGYSVSREKKERFSLILESASTNQTSMYLCASSLSGSETQYFGPGTRLLVL.

The chain recombines TRBV27 with TRBJ2-7, with D perhaps matching TRBD1 or TRBD2 (5 bases each). Germline V gives CDR1 MNHEY, CDR2 SMNVEV (reference sequence). This CDR3 is 15 amino acids long. V was shortened by 5 bases and J by 0 bases, with 14 bases between the two germline ends. CDR3 nucleotides: TGTGCCAGCAGTACCGGGACGTGGGCCTCCTACGAGCAGTACTTC. Translating gives CASSTGTWASYEQYF.

V is TRBV20-1 and J is TRBJ2-5, with D possibly matching TRBD2 (5 bases). CDR1 DFQATT and CDR2 SNEGSKA come from the germline V gene (reference sequence). This CDR3 is 11 amino acids long. V lost 0 bases and J 12 bases, leaving 11 bases between the germline ends. CDR3 sequence (DNA): TGCAGTGCTAGAGATCGTAGGACTGAGTACTTC. It is translated as CSARDRRTEYF.

V is TRBV7-3 and J is TRBJ1-5; TRBD1 aligns across 7 bases. Per germline, CDR1 SGHTA and CDR2 FQGTGA. The CDR3 has 15 residues. The trim removed 10 bases at V and 1 base at J, leaving 10 bases unmatched. The chain's CDR3 is CAISNPRGSNQPQHF. The CDR3 nucleotides read TGTGCCATCTCAAACCCCAGGGGGAGCAATCAGCCCCAGCATTTT.

The chain couples TRBV7-9 to TRBJ2-1; 9 nucleotides line up with TRBD2. The V gene end was trimmed by 2 bases and the J gene end by 14 bases; junction bases not matched to a gene: 7. The CDR3 extends over 13 amino acids. Germline CDR1 and CDR2: SEHNR and FQNEAQ (reference sequence). The CDR3 bases are TGTGCCAGCAGCTTAATCGCGGGAGGGCCAGAGTTCTTC. Amino acids: CASSLIAGGPEFF.